These 6 T cell receptor beta chains originate from one sample sequenced in a study of human T cells and chemical hapten exposure. TCRdb passed the RACE reads through MiXCR, listing each CDR3 protein once. The sample has 370,000 or so distinct CDR3 sequences; approximately 5.1% are singletons. Stated time point: patch test 1, 2 weeks after DPC sensitization. The treatment denotes: therapeutic diphenylcyclopropenone sensitization with weekly scalp DPC. The sequences come from whole blood, collected in connection with sensitization to the hapten diphenylcyclopropenone (DPC). Receptor source: a woman between 45 and 65 years old with alopecia areata. Some clones in this sample may be carry-over from other donors' samples.

The table lists this clonotype with many counts. The J gene is TRBJ2-1, the V gene TRBV2, with 8 bases lining up with TRBD1. The length of the CDR3 is 13 residues. With V trimmed by 5 bases and J by 6 bases, 3 bases remained unmatched. Germline CDR1 is SNHLY and CDR2 is FYNNEI. This chain's CDR3 is CASSITGGNEQFF. The CDR3 DNA is TGTGCCAGCAGTATCACAGGGGGCAATGAGCAGTTCTTC.

This clonotype has a count of ten or more. This rearrangement joins TRBV12-3 or TRBV12-4 to TRBJ2-2, with TRBD2 identical over 13 bases. This CDR3 is 14 amino acids long. Germline trimming cut 8 bases from V and 4 bases from J; bases unmatched to any gene: 1. The CDR3: CASGTSGVTGELFF. CDR3 bases: TGTGCCAGCGGGACTAGCGGGGTCACCGGGGAGCTGTTTTTT.

In its sample, this clonotype was seen many times. The J gene is TRBJ2-1, the V gene TRBV13; D not certain. Germline values: CDR1 PRHDT, CDR2 FYEKMQ (reference sequence). Deletions cut 5 bases from V and 7 bases from J, with 9 bases between. This CDR3 is built from 12 residues. For the CDR3, the DNA is TGTGCCAGCAGCGGTGAAATTAATGAGCAGTTCTTC. As protein: CASSGEINEQFF.

In the case of this clonotype: A junction boundary mismatches the germline segment, possibly from a read error. The rearrangement joins TRBV4-1 to TRBJ1-1; no definite D call. This CDR3 spans 15 amino acids. Germline V lookup: CDR1 MGHRA, CDR2 YSYEKL. Written as DNA, the CDR3 is TGCGCCAGCAGCCAAGATGGCAGATTGAACACTGGAGCTTTCTTT. As protein: CASSQDGRLNTGAFF.

This clonotype was seen at least ten times. This sequence joins TRBV15 and TRBJ2-3; the match to TRBD1 covers 9 bases. Germline loops: CDR1 LNHNV, CDR2 YYDKDF (reference sequence). The CDR3 is 15 amino acids. V dropped 6 bases and J dropped 6; count of bases not matched to a gene: 10. The CDR3 coding sequence is TGTGCCACCAGGCCCGCGGGGACAGGGACTGATACGCAGTATTTT. As protein: CATRPAGTGTDTQYF.

This clonotype was counted only a few times. The rearrangement joins TRBV2 to TRBJ2-1, with 8 positions matching TRBD1. This CDR3 has 15 amino acids. V gave up 1 base and J gave up 8 bases; unmatched junction bases: 7. The germline CDR1 and CDR2 sequences are SNHLY and FYNNEI. CDR3 in DNA: TGTGCCAGCAGTGAAGGGACAGGGTTGGACGATGAGCAGTTCTTC. Protein sequence: CASSEGTGLDDEQFF.